This T cell receptor beta chain was documented in a study of blood T cells in healthy people across ages. The CDR3 is 15 residues long. Trimming took off 5 bases at V and 4 bases at J, with 16 bases between the two ends. Germline CDR1 is LGHDT and CDR2 is YNNKEL (reference sequence). Notes on this clonotype: The antigen remains undetermined.

Regarding the study as a whole: Higher diversity and more naive CD4+ cells were features of long-lived donors, compared to aged donors.

Primers used in a second PCR of roughly 7 to 12 cycles were a sample-barcoded 5' primer and a J-beta primer mix. Each CDR3 protein is one row after TCRdb ran MiXCR on the 5' RACE reads. The sample consists of more than 1,000,000 distinct CDR3 sequences, around 27% of them appearing once. These data are also associated with another study on T cells of mothers and their children. That work states: Using the M1S primer, the second PCR added sample barcodes along with 2-4 random nucleotides. Versus unrelated pairs, overlap was slightly higher in related mother-child pairs, without reaching significance.

The chain employs TRBV3-1 and TRBJ2-3; D perhaps matches TRBD2 (6 bases). This clonotype originated in a girl aged 2-10 years in good health. Specimen: blood. DNA for the CDR3: TGTGCCAGCAGCTCAAACGTAGGAGGGGCAGATACGCAGTATTTT. Translation gives CASSSNVGGADTQYF.